This entry lists 9 T cell receptor beta chains sequenced from one sample in a study of CD8 T cells in ankylosing spondylitis. Whole-study results and caveats: Characteristic, it appeared, of ankylosing spondylitis blood was a TCR beta motif of about eight highly homologous variants.

TCRdb called the 5' RACE reads again in MiXCR, with one record for every CDR3 protein. The sample consists of around 890,000 distinct CDR3 sequences, 12% of them appearing once. The antigens of these receptors remain unknown. Material: blood, either unsorted or a sorted T cell fraction (not recorded which). The receptors originated from a male donor with ankylosing spondylitis.

CDR3 nucleotide sequence: TGTGCCAGCGGCTTGGGTGTGAGCTCCTACAATGAGCAGTTCTTC. This encodes CASGLGVSSYNEQFF. The gene calls are TRBV6-1 and TRBJ2-1; no firm D call. Trimming shortened V by 8 bases and J by 0 bases, and 14 bases separated the two germline ends. Germline assignment: CDR1 MNHNS and CDR2 SASEGT. The CDR3 has 15 amino acids.

The gene calls are TRBV24-1 and TRBJ2-3; a possible D gene is TRBD2 (6 bases). Trimming cost V 2 bases and J 0 bases, with 17 bases left between them. This CDR3 has 18 residues. Germline CDR1 and CDR2: KGHDR and SFDVKD. The CDR3 region has the DNA TGTGCCACCAGTGATTCGACCTGGGACTCCCCGAGCACAGATACGCAGTATTTT. Translating it yields CATSDSTWDSPSTDTQYF.

This clonotype came up many times. The gene calls are TRBV29-1 and TRBJ1-2, with 10 positions matching TRBD1. J was trimmed by 3 bases and V by 7 bases; bases with no gene match: 5. Germline assignment: CDR1 SQVTM and CDR2 ANQGSEA. The CDR3 length is 13 residues. In DNA form, the CDR3 reads TGCAGCGCCGGGACAGGGGAGGACTATGGCTACACCTTC. Residues: CSAGTGEDYGYTF.

This clonotype has just a few counts. J is TRBJ1-2 and V is TRBV4-2, with D maybe TRBD1 (5 bases). Germline loops: CDR1 LGHNA, CDR2 YNFKEQ. V shed 0 bases and J shed 3 bases, with 8 bases lying between them. The CDR3 contains 14 residues. The CDR3 sequence: CASSQDQGDYGYTF. In DNA form, the CDR3 reads TGTGCCAGCAGCCAAGATCAGGGTGACTATGGCTACACCTTC.

Regarding this clonotype: A much larger clone lies one base from this, so it may be a read error. This chain connects TRBV5-1 to TRBJ1-5, with 7 bases that match TRBD1. In germline, CDR1 is SGHRS, CDR2 YFSETQ. Unmatched junction bases numbered 2, after V lost 2 bases and J lost 3 bases. The CDR3 consists of 14 residues. CDR3 nucleotides: TGCGCCAGCAGCTTCGGGACAGACAATCAGCCCCAGCATTTT. Translated, it gives CASSFGTDNQPQHF.

This chain links TRBV3-1 with TRBJ1-5; tentatively, D is TRBD1 (6 bases). The CDR3 loop spans 14 amino acids. The V and J ends lost 2 bases and 6 bases respectively, with 11 bases between them. Germline CDR1 LGHDT, CDR2 YNNKEL (reference sequence). This chain's CDR3 is CASSQSGGGQPQHF. The CDR3 coding sequence is TGTGCCAGCAGCCAATCGGGGGGCGGTCAGCCCCAGCATTTT.

This clonotype occurred many times. The V call is TRBV20-1, the J call TRBJ1-4; D not resolved. The CDR3 spans 13 residues. V was cut by 1 base and J by 0 bases, with 3 bases left in between. Per the germline V gene, CDR1 is DFQATT and CDR2 is SNEGSKA (reference sequence). The chain's CDR3 is CSARVATNEKLFF. CDR3 sequence (DNA): TGCAGTGCTAGAGTGGCAACTAATGAAAAACTGTTTTTT.

This clonotype occurred a few times. This rearrangement joins TRBV7-2 to TRBJ1-1; D not resolved. Germline V gene sequence: CDR1 SGHTA, CDR2 FQGNSA. The CDR3 length is 15 residues. Between the trimmed V and J ends, which lost 5 bases and 1 base, there was a span of 14 bases. CDR3 sequence: CASSTRWGRNTEAFF. The CDR3 nucleotides read TGTGCCAGCAGCACCCGTTGGGGAAGGAACACTGAAGCTTTCTTT.

The V gene is TRBV2, the J gene TRBJ2-3; 8 nucleotides line up with TRBD2. Germline V gene data show CDR1 as SNHLY and CDR2 as FYNNEI. Unmatched junction bases numbered 4, after V lost 7 bases and J lost 4 bases. This CDR3 has 13 amino acids. Written as DNA, the CDR3 is TGTGCCAGCAAGACTAGCGAATCAGATACGCAGTATTTT. It is translated as CASKTSESDTQYF.